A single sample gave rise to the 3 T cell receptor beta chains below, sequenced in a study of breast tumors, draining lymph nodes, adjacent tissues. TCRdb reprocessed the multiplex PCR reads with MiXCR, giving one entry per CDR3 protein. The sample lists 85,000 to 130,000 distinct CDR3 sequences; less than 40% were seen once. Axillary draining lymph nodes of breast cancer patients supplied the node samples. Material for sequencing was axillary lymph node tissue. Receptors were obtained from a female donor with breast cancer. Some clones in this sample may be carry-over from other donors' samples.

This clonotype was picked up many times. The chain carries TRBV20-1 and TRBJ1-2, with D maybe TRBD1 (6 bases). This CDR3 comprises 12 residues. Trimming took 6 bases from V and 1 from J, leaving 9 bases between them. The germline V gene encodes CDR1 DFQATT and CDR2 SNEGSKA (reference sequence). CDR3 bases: TGCAGTGCGAGGGACATTAACTATGGCTACACCTTC. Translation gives CSARDINYGYTF.

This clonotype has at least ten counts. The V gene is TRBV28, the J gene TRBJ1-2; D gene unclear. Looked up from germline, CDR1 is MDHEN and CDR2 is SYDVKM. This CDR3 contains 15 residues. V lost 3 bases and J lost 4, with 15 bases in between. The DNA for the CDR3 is TGTGCCAGCAGTTTCCCCCCGGAAGGGAGCTATGGCTACACCTTC. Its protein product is CASSFPPEGSYGYTF.

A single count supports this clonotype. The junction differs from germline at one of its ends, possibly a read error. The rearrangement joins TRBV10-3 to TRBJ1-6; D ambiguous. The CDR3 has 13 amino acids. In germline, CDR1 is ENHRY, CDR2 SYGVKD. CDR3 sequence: CAISESANSPPHF. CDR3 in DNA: TGTGCCATCAGTGAGTCGGCCAATTCACCCCCCCACTTT.